Listed below are T cell receptor beta chains from one sample, sequenced in a study of CD8+CD57+ T cells in acquired aplastic anemia. TCRdb re-called the reads through MiXCR, storing one row per CDR3 protein. The repertoire holds a few hundred thousand distinct CDR3 sequences, 25% to 40% seen once, with 0.8% to 0.85% in the top ten. The sequenced material came from sorted CD4+, CD8+, or CD8+CD57+ T cells (not recorded which) from PBMCs. These receptors came from a human donor with aplastic anemia. Each CDR3 is given with its conserved first and last residue. Each record gives: D gene, V gene, clone size, J gene, CDR3 DNA, CDR3 protein. A D gene is named only where the DNA matches it firmly. Not every row has a clone size; where given, it reads once, few, many or a size class.

>.|TRBV5-1|.|TRBJ1-5
TGCGCCAGCAGCTTACGGTCGGGGGAGCAGCCCCAGCATTTT
CASSLRSGEQPQHF
>.|TRBV7-2|few|TRBJ1-1
TGTGCCAGCAGTTTTGAGGTCATCACTGAAGCTTTCTTT
CASSFEVITEAFF
>.|TRBV10-3|once|TRBJ1-3
TGTGCCAGCGAGACCACAAGCCACTCTGGAAACACCATATATTTT
CASETTSHSGNTIYF
>.|TRBV6-1|.|TRBJ1-5
TGTGCCAGCAGTGGGAGGGAGGACCAACCCCAGCATTTT
CASSGREDQPQHF
>.|TRBV10-3|.|TRBJ2-3
TGTGCCTCCTTGTCGGGAAGCCGGGGGACAGATACGCAGTATTTT
CASLSGSRGTDTQYF
>.|TRBV7-6|many|TRBJ2-7
TGTGCCAGCAGCTTCCCGGGGGTCTACGAGCAGTACTTC
CASSFPGVYEQYF
>TRBD1|TRBV4-1|many|TRBJ1-2
TGCGCCAGCAGCCCCGGGACAGGGGGTAATGGCTACACCTTC
CASSPGTGGNGYTF
>.|TRBV12-3/TRBV12-4|.|TRBJ2-2
TGTGCCAGCAGTTTTCCCCTCACCGGGGAGCTGTTTTTT
CASSFPLTGELFF
>.|TRBV10-1|.|TRBJ2-2
TGCGCCAGCAGCCACCGACTCACCGGGGAGCTGTTTTTT
CASSHRLTGELFF
>.|TRBV28|few|TRBJ1-5
TGTGCCACCTGGACAGGCAATCAGCCCCAGCATTTT
CATWTGNQPQHF
>.|TRBV30|few|TRBJ2-7
TGTGCCGGGGGACGGTCCAACGAGCAGTACTTC
CAGGRSNEQYF
>.|TRBV19|.|TRBJ2-2
TGTGCCAGTAGTGCCTGGGCCCCGAACACCGGGGAGCTGTTTTTT
CASSAWAPNTGELFF
>TRBD1|TRBV20-1|few|TRBJ2-5
TGCGTGACAGGGCAACAAGAGACCCAGTACTTC
CVTGQQETQYF
>.|TRBV13|few|TRBJ1-3
TGTGCCAGCAGCCTAGCCGGTTTGAGGGTATCTGGAAACACCATATATTTT
CASSLAGLRVSGNTIYF
>.|TRBV6-1|.|TRBJ1-1
TGTGCCACCCTGGGGGGGGTGGGCACTGAAGCTTTCTTT
CATLGGVGTEAFF
>.|TRBV10-3|many|TRBJ1-1
TGTGCCACGAGGGTCCCGATGAACACTGAAGCTTTCTTT
CATRVPMNTEAFF
>.|TRBV7-2|few|TRBJ2-3
TGTGCCAGCAGCCTCCAGACAGGTGGGGATACGCAGTATTTT
CASSLQTGGDTQYF
>.|TRBV5-1|many|TRBJ1-5
TGCGCCAGCAGCTTGGATGGCGCTCAGCCCCAGCATTTT
CASSLDGAQPQHF
>.|TRBV7-2|few|TRBJ2-7
TGTGCCAGCAGCTTATATGGGGGCGAGCAGTACTTC
CASSLYGGEQYF
>.|TRBV5-6|.|TRBJ2-2
TGTGCCAGCAGCTTGGGGGGCAGACGAACCACCGGGGAGCTGTTTTTT
CASSLGGRRTTGELFF
>.|TRBV7-8|many|TRBJ2-7
TGTGCCAGCAGCTCTCCCGAGCAAGGGTCCTCCTACGAGCAGTACTTC
CASSSPEQGSSYEQYF
>.|TRBV7-7|many|TRBJ2-5
TGTGCTAGCAGCTTATTCCCAGGGATAGGTTTGGAGACCCAGTACTTC
CASSLFPGIGLETQYF
>.|TRBV20-1|once|TRBJ2-2
TGCAGTGCTAGCCGGCTAGACACGAACGCCGGGGAGCTGTTTTTT
CSASRLDTNAGELFF
>.|TRBV11-2|few|TRBJ2-6
TGTGCCAGCAGCCCCCTCTCTGGGGCCAACGTCCTGACTTTC
CASSPLSGANVLTF
>.|TRBV10-3|.|TRBJ1-2
TGTGCCAGCAGTTACACGGGGGACTCACTCTATGGCTACACCTTC
CASSYTGDSLYGYTF
>.|TRBV25-1|many|TRBJ1-1
TGTGCCAGCAGTGAATATGCTAGGAACACTGAAGCTTTCTTT
CASSEYARNTEAFF
>TRBD2|TRBV6-1|many|TRBJ2-7
TGTGCCATCCGGCGGGAGGGCTTATCCTACGAGCAGTACTTC
CAIRREGLSYEQYF
>.|TRBV25-1|many|TRBJ1-2
TGTGCCAGCAGTGAAATCGGGGCCGAGGAGAGAGGGGGCTACACCTTC
CASSEIGAEERGGYTF
>.|TRBV6-1|.|TRBJ1-1
TGTGCCAGCATCCCAGGGCGAGTTTGGTTGAACACTGAAGCTTTCTTT
CASIPGRVWLNTEAFF
>.|TRBV6-1|few|TRBJ2-1
TGTGCCGGGAGCTCCTACAATGAGCAGTTCTTC
CAGSSYNEQFF
>.|TRBV10-2|.|TRBJ1-5
TGCGCCAGCAGTGAGTCGAATCTTCAGCCCCAGCATTTT
CASSESNLQPQHF
>.|TRBV20-1|few|TRBJ1-2
TGCAGTGCCAGCAGCGGGACCGGGTTCTATGGCTACACCTTC
CSASSGTGFYGYTF
>.|TRBV6-5|.|TRBJ1-1
TGTGCCAGCAGTTACTCCCAGGGTTGGACTGAAGCTTTCTTT
CASSYSQGWTEAFF
>TRBD1|TRBV6-1|few|TRBJ1-5
TGTGCCAGCAGTGGGACAGGGGAGGGAAATCAGCCCCAGCATTTT
CASSGTGEGNQPQHF
>.|TRBV6-5|few|TRBJ1-1
TGTGCCAGCAGTTATGGTGCGACGGGGGGCGAAGCTTTCTTT
CASSYGATGGEAFF
>TRBD1|TRBV12-3/TRBV12-4|few|TRBJ2-1
TGTGCCAGCAGTTCCCGCCAGGGGGCTATCAATGAGCAGTTCTTC
CASSSRQGAINEQFF
>.|TRBV28|.|TRBJ2-5
TGTGCCAGCAGCATCGGCTCGTTAGAAATATTGTACTTC
CASSIGSLEILYF